Included here is one T cell receptor beta chain sequence, with context. The target antigen is unknown. The second PCR ran roughly 6 to 11 cycles with a sample-barcoded 5' primer and J-beta primers. Every cDNA molecule carried a tag from a template-switch adaptor bearing 12 random nucleotides. One entry per CDR3 protein, called by TCRdb with MiXCR from the 5' RACE reads. This sample has under 1 million distinct CDR3 sequences; under 45% occur once, and the top ten carry approximately 20%. The CDR3 consists of 12 residues. Trimming removed 6 bases at V and 9 bases at J, with 12 bases between. CDR1 SNHLY and CDR2 FYNNEI come from the germline V gene. This specimen belongs to a study of blood T cells in healthy people across ages. Whole-study results and caveats: Underestimates were what the diversity estimates from one million T cells were considered to be. Higher naive T cell percentage went strongly together with higher TCR beta diversity.

Isolation recovered at least 6.5 million PBMCs from every sample. The receptor comes from a man aged 55-75 years in good health. The chain has TRBV2 and TRBJ2-1, with D perhaps TRBD1 or TRBD2 (6 bases each). Sequencing used blood. DNA of the CDR3: TGTGCCAGCAGAGGGGGGCTCACTGAGCAGTTCTTC. It translates to CASRGGLTEQFF.